The 13 T cell receptor beta chains below all came from one sample that was sequenced in a study of CD8 T cells in ankylosing spondylitis. Findings and caveats of the study: It appeared that ankylosing spondylitis blood was characterized by a TCR beta motif of under ten highly homologous variants.

Their cognate antigens are unknown. TCRdb ran MiXCR on the 5' RACE reads and lists one entry per CDR3 protein. The data contain 200,000 to 250,000 distinct CDR3 sequences, 5.5% to 7.5% of them singletons. Input material: blood, either unsorted or a sorted T cell fraction (not recorded which). Receptor source: a male donor with ankylosing spondylitis.

The chain joins TRBV27 to TRBJ1-2; no firm D call. Germline V gene sequence: CDR1 MNHEY, CDR2 SMNVEV (reference sequence). The CDR3 contains 14 residues. Trimming shortened V by 3 bases and J by 0 bases, and 8 bases separated the two germline ends. The DNA of the CDR3 is TGTGCCAGCAGTTTCGGCCAGTCTAACTATGGCTACACCTTC. It encodes CASSFGQSNYGYTF.

This clonotype was counted many times. The gene calls are TRBV28 and TRBJ2-7; no definite D call. Trimming took off 5 bases at V and 0 bases at J, with 17 bases between the two ends. Germline-derived CDR1 and CDR2 are MDHEN and SYDVKM. The CDR3 covers 16 residues. DNA for the CDR3: TGTGCCAGCAGTCCCGCCCGGCAGGATTACTCCTACGAGCAGTACTTC. It yields the protein CASSPARQDYSYEQYF. Complete variable domain (other parts from reference TRBV28 and TRBJ2-7): DVKVTQSSRYLVKRTGEKVFLECVQDMDHENMFWYRQDPGLGLRLIYFSYDVKMKEKGDIPEGYSVSREKKERFSLILESASTNQTSMYLCASSPARQDYSYEQYFGPGTRLTVT.

Many counts were recorded for this clonotype. The chain combines TRBV28 with TRBJ2-3; 8 nucleotides agree with TRBD2. J gave up 2 bases and V 5 bases, and 9 bases lay outside the gene matches. CDR1 is MDHEN, CDR2 SYDVKM, per germline. The CDR3 totals 16 residues. The CDR3, as DNA: TGTGCCAGCAGTCCCCATAGCGGGACTAACACAGATACGCAGTATTTT. Residues: CASSPHSGTNTDTQYF.

Ten or more counts support this clonotype. V usage is TRBV7-9 and J usage is TRBJ1-4, with a possible D match to TRBD1 (6 bases). Germline V gene lookup returns CDR1 SEHNR and CDR2 FQNEAQ (reference sequence). The CDR3 loop spans 14 amino acids. V gave up 5 bases and J gave up 6 bases, with 13 bases separating them. The CDR3, as DNA: TGTGCCAGCAGCCCAGGGGCGATTTATGAAAAACTGTTTTTT. Translated, it gives CASSPGAIYEKLFF.

A word on this clonotype: A much larger clone is a single base away; this may be a read error. The chain links TRBV14 to TRBJ2-5; tentative D call: TRBD1 (5 bases). CDR3 size: 14 residues. Between the trimmed V and J ends, which lost 4 bases and 1 base, there was a span of 10 bases. CDR1 is SGHDN, CDR2 FVKESK, per germline. The CDR3 DNA follows: TGTGCCAGCAGCCCAGCGACAGCCCAAGAGACCCAGTACTTC. Its translation is CASSPATAQETQYF. Full variable domain (rest looked up from reference TRBV14 and TRBJ2-5): EAGVTQFPSHSVIEKGQTVTLRCDPISGHDNLYWYRRVMGKEIKFLLHFVKESKQDESGMPNNRFLAERTGGTYSTLKVQPAELEDSGVYFCASSPATAQETQYFGPGTRLLVL.

In its sample, this clonotype was seen many times. The CDR3 spells CASSLGRSYEQYF. Written as DNA, the CDR3 is TGTGCCAGCAGCTTGGGCCGCTCCTACGAGCAGTACTTC. This chain joins TRBV12-3 or TRBV12-4 and TRBJ2-7; D not resolved. CDR3 length equals 13 residues. The V gene lost 6 bases and the J gene lost 0 bases, with 9 bases spanning the gap.

This clonotype has only a few counts. The chain joins TRBV20-1 to TRBJ2-1; TRBD1 agrees at 8 bases. Germline CDR1 reads DFQATT; CDR2 reads SNEGSKA (reference sequence). V dropped 5 bases and J dropped 8; count of bases not matched to a gene: 17. This CDR3 region has 16 residues. Here the CDR3 reads CSAFSRTGPPTDEQFF. As DNA, the CDR3 is TGCAGTGCTTTCTCCCGGACAGGGCCACCTACGGATGAGCAGTTCTTC.

This clonotype has at least ten counts. This chain links TRBV2 with TRBJ2-7; D gene unclear. The CDR3 is 14 residues long. V lost 1 base and J lost 1, with 8 bases in between. Germline values: CDR1 SNHLY, CDR2 FYNNEI. CDR3 loop: CASSEGYSSYEQYF. CDR3 DNA: TGTGCCAGCAGTGAAGGATACAGTTCCTACGAGCAGTACTTC. The whole variable domain, remainder taken from reference TRBV2 and TRBJ2-7, is EPEVTQTPSHQVTQMGQEVILRCVPISNHLYFYWYRQILGQKVEFLVSFYNNEISEKSEIFDDQFSVERPDGSNFTLKIRSTKLEDSAMYFCASSEGYSSYEQYFGPGTRLTVT.

This clonotype was found many times. The chain is built from TRBV4-2 and TRBJ1-1; D unclear. Looked up from germline, CDR1 is LGHNA and CDR2 is YNFKEQ. There are 13 residues in the CDR3. V dropped 3 bases and J dropped 2 bases, with 7 bases sitting between them. This CDR3 is CASSHADNTEAFF. The CDR3 nucleotides are TGTGCCAGCAGCCACGCAGACAACACTGAAGCTTTCTTT.

This clonotype was counted a few times. V and J are TRBV14 and TRBJ2-1; 10 bases align to TRBD2. The germline gives CDR1 SGHDN, CDR2 FVKESK. The CDR3 covers 16 residues. V lost 2 bases, J lost 3 bases, and 4 bases stayed unmatched. In DNA form, the CDR3 reads TGTGCCAGCAGCCAACCTGGACTAGCGGTCTACAATGAGCAGTTCTTC. As protein: CASSQPGLAVYNEQFF.

This clonotype was seen a few times. The rearrangement uses TRBV7-6 and TRBJ1-1, with 10 bases fitting TRBD1. J lost 5 bases, V lost 3 bases, and 3 bases had no gene match. Looked up from germline, CDR1 is SGHVS and CDR2 is FNYEAQ. The CDR3 runs to 14 residues. In DNA form, the CDR3 reads TGTGCCAGCAGCTTCGGACAGGGGGGAACTGAAGCTTTCTTT. It specifies CASSFGQGGTEAFF.

Many counts were recorded for this clonotype. V usage is TRBV28 and J usage is TRBJ1-2; D ambiguous. V was shortened by 2 bases and J by 5 bases, with 15 bases between the two germline ends. Germline V gives CDR1 MDHEN, CDR2 SYDVKM. The CDR3 has 15 residues. CDR3 sequence (DNA): TGTGCCAGCAGTTTAACTGTCGAGGTTGGGTATGGCTACACCTTC. This codes for CASSLTVEVGYGYTF.

V and J are TRBV24-1 and TRBJ2-3; the D gene is possibly TRBD2 (5 bases). The CDR3 is 13 residues long. Trimming stripped 2 bases from V and 5 bases from J, with 7 bases between. From germline, CDR1 is KGHDR and CDR2 SFDVKD. In nucleotides, the CDR3 is TGTGCCACCAGTGATTGGACTCAAGATACGCAGTATTTT. Translation: CATSDWTQDTQYF.